These 21 T cell receptor beta chains originate from one sample sequenced in a study of T-cell reconstitution after alpha-beta-depleted transplantation in children. A library of TCRbeta sequences, prepared with unique molecular identifiers, was generated. TCRdb itself ran the PCR reads through MiXCR, one entry per CDR3 protein. Among a few hundred thousand distinct CDR3 sequences, over 9% were seen once, and the ten largest hold 2% to 2.5%. The starting material was PBMCs from the stem cell graft donor, obtained from the stem cell graft. These receptor sequences come from a human donor who donated a stem cell graft to a child with acute lymphoblastic leukemia.

The chain recombines TRBV20-1 with TRBJ2-1; 9 bases match TRBD2. V shed 6 bases, J shed 4 bases, and the junction held 16 bases outside the gene matches. The CDR3 runs 17 residues. Germline lookup yields CDR1 DFQATT and CDR2 SNEGSKA (reference sequence). DNA for the CDR3: TGCAGTGCGGACAAACCACTCGGGACTAGCCTATACAATGAGCAGTTCTTC. This sequence encodes CSADKPLGTSLYNEQFF.

The table lists this clonotype with many counts. The gene calls are TRBV27 and TRBJ2-3, with 9 bases aligning to TRBD2. Looked up from germline, CDR1 is MNHEY and CDR2 is SMNVEV (reference sequence). The ends lost 6 bases at V and 3 bases at J; junction bases unmatched: 4. CDR3 size: 14 residues. CDR3: CASRREGPTDTQYF. CDR3 nucleotides: TGTGCCAGCAGGCGGGAGGGCCCAACAGATACGCAGTATTTT.

Regarding this clonotype: This may be a read error: a much more frequent sequence differs by one nucleotide. This rearrangement joins TRBV12-3 or TRBV12-4 to TRBJ2-3, with D perhaps TRBD2 (6 bases). This CDR3 spans 17 amino acids. DNA for the CDR3: TGTGCCACCAGTTCCGGGAGCTGGTTTAACAGCACAGATACGCAGTATTTT. It codes for CATSSGSWFNSTDTQYF.

The chain joins TRBV7-3 to TRBJ2-3; D is ambiguous. Germline values: CDR1 SGHTA, CDR2 FQGTGA. The CDR3 covers 15 residues. V was shortened by 1 base and J by 5 bases, with 13 bases between the two germline ends. CDR3 region: CASSLRPSWGDTQYF. CDR3 bases: TGTGCCAGCAGCTTAAGACCTTCCTGGGGAGATACGCAGTATTTT.

The J gene is TRBJ2-7, the V gene TRBV7-2; D is tentatively TRBD1 or TRBD2 (5 bases each). CDR3 length: 16 amino acids. The V end was cut by 5 bases, the J end by 2 bases, with 19 bases between. Germline V gene lookup returns CDR1 SGHTA and CDR2 FQGNSA. CDR3 nucleotide sequence: TGTGCCAGCAGCCCGGACTCGGGCAGGGCCGCCTACGAGCAGTACTTC. It translates to CASSPDSGRAAYEQYF.

This clonotype has a handful of counts. The rearrangement joins TRBV5-6 to TRBJ2-7, with 10 bases lining up with TRBD2. The CDR3 sequence is 16 residues long. V was pared by 0 bases and J by 3 bases, with 6 bases of the junction left unmatched. Looked up from germline, CDR1 is SGHDT and CDR2 is YYEEEE. The CDR3 protein is CASSLGGLANDYEQYF. CDR3 nucleotide sequence: TGTGCCAGCAGCTTGGGGGGACTAGCGAACGACTACGAGCAGTACTTC.

Only a few counts were recorded for this clonotype. The rearrangement joins TRBV12-3 or TRBV12-4 to TRBJ2-3; D possibly corresponds to TRBD1 (6 bases). CDR3 length: 17 residues. V was clipped by 0 bases and J by 0 bases, with 13 bases between them. The CDR3 DNA is TGTGCCAGCAGTTTAGCGTATGAGGACAGCAGCACAGATACGCAGTATTTT. Residues: CASSLAYEDSSTDTQYF.

The chain recombines TRBV5-1 with TRBJ2-5, with TRBD2 matching 8 bases. The CDR3 is 16 residues long. V lost 2 bases to trimming and J lost 2 bases; unmatched junction nucleotides: 8. Germline CDR1 reads SGHRS; CDR2 reads YFSETQ. CDR3 in DNA: TGCGCCAGCAGCTTCCCCGGGGGGGGGCGACAAGAGACCCAGTACTTC. Protein sequence: CASSFPGGGRQETQYF.

This clonotype was observed at least ten times. The chain has TRBV20-1 and TRBJ1-1, with unresolved D. This CDR3 has 11 amino acids. The germline CDR1 and CDR2 sequences are DFQATT and SNEGSKA (reference sequence). Between the trimmed V and J ends, which lost 0 bases and 8 bases, there was a span of 7 bases. This chain's CDR3 is CSARDPPEAFF. In DNA form, the CDR3 reads TGCAGTGCTAGAGATCCCCCCGAAGCTTTCTTT.

This clonotype appeared many times. The gene calls are TRBV10-3 and TRBJ2-3, with D hard to call. Per the germline V gene, CDR1 is ENHRY and CDR2 is SYGVKD. The length of the CDR3 is 12 residues. The V and J ends lost 6 bases and 2 bases respectively, with 6 bases between them. CDR3 residues: CAISRLTDTQYF. In nucleotides, the CDR3 is TGTGCCATCAGCCGGCTCACAGATACGCAGTATTTT.

The chain couples TRBV3-1 to TRBJ1-5; 10 nucleotides match TRBD1. Per germline, CDR1 LGHDT and CDR2 YNNKEL (reference sequence). V lost 5 bases and J lost 5; bases outside the gene matches: 6. The length of the CDR3 is 15 residues. CDR3 in amino acids: CASSFGTGADQPQHF. The CDR3 region has the DNA TGTGCCAGCAGCTTTGGGACAGGGGCCGATCAGCCCCAGCATTTT.

There are many counts of this clonotype. The rearrangement joins TRBV24-1 to TRBJ2-1; D is perhaps TRBD1 or TRBD2 (5 bases each). Germline CDR1 reads KGHDR; CDR2 reads SFDVKD. The CDR3 has 14 residues. V dropped 8 bases and J dropped 5 bases, with 15 bases sitting between them. The CDR3 protein is CATTPRDGNNEQFF. The CDR3 bases are TGTGCCACCACTCCTCGGGACGGTAACAATGAGCAGTTCTTC.

The chain uses TRBV20-1 and TRBJ2-7, with D unclear. V dropped 0 bases and J dropped 2 bases, with 17 bases sitting between them. The CDR3 is made up of 16 amino acids. Germline CDR1 and CDR2: DFQATT and SNEGSKA (reference sequence). The CDR3 nucleotides are TGCAGTGCTAGAGATCTCAGAGCGCAAAGACCCTACGAGCAGTACTTC. Residues: CSARDLRAQRPYEQYF.

This rearrangement joins TRBV12-3 or TRBV12-4 to TRBJ1-5; D gene ambiguous. There are 15 residues in the CDR3. Trimming removed 0 bases at V and 4 bases at J, with 10 bases between. The CDR3 sequence: CASSLARQPNQPQHF. The CDR3 DNA is TGTGCCAGCAGTTTAGCTCGCCAGCCTAATCAGCCCCAGCATTTT.

The chain couples TRBV7-9 to TRBJ2-7; D might be TRBD1 (6 bases). CDR3 size: 15 residues. Trimming took off 5 bases at V and 2 bases at J, with 16 bases between the two ends. Looked up from germline, CDR1 is SEHNR and CDR2 is FQNEAQ (reference sequence). In DNA, the CDR3 is TGTGCCAGCAGCCTCCAGGGACATGGGACCTACGAGCAGTACTTC. Translation gives CASSLQGHGTYEQYF. Variable domain in full (rest from reference TRBV7-9 and TRBJ2-7): DTGVSQNPRHKITKRGQNVTFRCDPISEHNRLYWYRQTLGQGPEFLTYFQNEAQLEKSRLLSDRFSAERPKGSFSTLEIQRTEQGDSAMYLCASSLQGHGTYEQYFGPGTRLTVT.

A single count supports this clonotype. The rearrangement joins TRBV28 to TRBJ2-1; D unclear. Trimming cost V 8 bases and J 9 bases, with 11 bases left between them. The CDR3 has 11 amino acids. Germline CDR1 MDHEN, CDR2 SYDVKM. CDR3 coding DNA: TGTGCCAGCGCTCGAGAGGCTGAGCAGTTCTTC. This gives the protein CASAREAEQFF.

This clonotype was found a few times. The chain recombines TRBV6-1 with TRBJ2-7, with D possibly called TRBD1 or TRBD2 (5 bases each). CDR1 MNHNS and CDR2 SASEGT come from the germline V gene. The CDR3 consists of 14 residues. V lost 5 bases and J 3 bases, leaving 14 bases between the germline ends. The CDR3 loop reads CASSKGTKGYEQYF. The CDR3 coding sequence is TGTGCCAGCAGTAAAGGGACCAAGGGCTACGAGCAGTACTTC.

V is TRBV10-3 and J is TRBJ2-1; D tentatively fits TRBD1 or TRBD2 (5 bases each). The length of the CDR3 is 15 residues. The V end lost 2 bases, the J end lost 8 bases, and 16 bases lay between the germline ends. CDR1 is ENHRY, CDR2 SYGVKD, per germline. In nucleotides, the CDR3 is TGTGCCATCAGTGAGGGTGGGGGTGCTAAGGATGAGCAGTTCTTC. Translated: CAISEGGGAKDEQFF.

This clonotype came up a few times. The chain recombines TRBV21-1 with TRBJ2-1; the DNA was not used to check the table's D call, TRBD1. TRBV21-1 is a recognized pseudogene. This CDR3 comprises 18 residues. CDR3 residues: CASSKGQGIGGSYNEQFF. The CDR3 DNA sequence: TGTGCCAGCAGCAAAGGACAGGGGATCGGTGGGTCCTACAATGAGCAGTTCTTC.

This chain connects TRBV2 to TRBJ1-1; 10 bases line up with TRBD1. In germline, CDR1 is SNHLY, CDR2 FYNNEI. V shed 5 bases, J shed 12 bases, and the junction held 6 bases outside the gene matches. There are 12 residues in the CDR3. This CDR3 is CASSPDRGRTFF. The CDR3 nucleotides are TGTGCCAGCAGTCCGGACAGGGGGAGAACTTTCTTT.

As to this clonotype: This may come from a read error, since a much larger clone is one base off. Here the CDR3 omits its conserved ending phenylalanine or tryptophan, so a read error is the likely source. This chain connects TRBV7-9 to TRBJ2-5; 7 positions match TRBD2. Trimming at V came to 2 bases and at J to 5 bases, leaving 5 bases not matched to a gene. The CDR3 is 14 amino acids. The V gene's germline CDR1 is SEHNR and CDR2 FQNEAQ (reference sequence). The CDR3: CASSLRAGVETQYL. CDR3 DNA sequence: TGTGCCAGCAGCTTACGGGCGGGAGTGGAGACCCAGTACTTG.